Presented here are 27 T cell receptor beta chains from one specimen sequenced in a study of OX40 agonist ivuxolimab in advanced cancers. Libraries were prepared by immunoSEQ multiplex PCR; TCRdb keeps only in-frame clonotypes and omits some of them. This repertoire shows tens of thousands of clones, 65% to 90% found once; its top ten account for around a fifth. This sample comprised CD4+ or CD8+ T cells sorted from blood, obtained in a trial of the OX40 agonist ivuxolimab. The source is an adult with an advanced solid tumor such as melanoma, head and neck, liver or kidney cancer.

This chain connects TRBV28 to TRBJ1-5; 8 bases line up with TRBD1. The germline V gene encodes CDR1 MDHEN and CDR2 SYDVKM. Losses at the gene ends were 2 bases for V and 1 base for J; bases not matched to a gene: 1. The length of the CDR3 is 15 residues. CDR3 amino acids: CASSLHRGSNQPQHF. The CDR3 region has the DNA TGTGCCAGCAGTTTACACAGGGGGAGCAATCAGCCCCAGCATTTT.

The chain joins TRBV7-3 to TRBJ2-5; either TRBD1 or TRBD2 may supply D (6 bases each). TRBJ2-7 matches the DNA end more closely, so the J call is doubtful. The germline gives CDR1 SGHTA, CDR2 FQGTGA. This CDR3 region has 15 residues. This chain's CDR3 is CASSLTSGGRDEQYF. The CDR3 DNA sequence: TGTGCCAGCAGCTTAACGTCCGGGGGCAGGGACGAGCAGTACTTC.

The chain combines TRBV11-2 with TRBJ2-1; maybe TRBD1 (6 bases). Per germline, CDR1 SGHAT and CDR2 FQNNGV. The length of the CDR3 is 12 residues. Trimming removed 4 bases at V and 15 bases at J, with 16 bases between. This chain's CDR3 is CASSYPAGAVFF. The CDR3 DNA follows: TGTGCCAGCAGCTACCCAGCAGGGGCGGTGTTCTTC.

V usage is TRBV19 and J usage is TRBJ2-5, with 9 bases that match TRBD2. This CDR3 comprises 16 residues. The germline CDR1 and CDR2 sequences are LNHDA and SQIVND (reference sequence). Unmatched junction bases numbered 5, after V lost 1 base and J lost 2 bases. CDR3 in DNA: TGTGCCAGTAGTATAGGGCTAGCGGGGCCTCAAGAGACCCAGTACTTC. Translated, it gives CASSIGLAGPQETQYF.

The V gene is TRBV27, the J gene TRBJ2-7; D is possibly TRBD1 (5 bases). Trimming pared 6 bases from V and 2 bases from J, leaving 11 bases between. The CDR3 length is 13 residues. Germline V lookup: CDR1 MNHEY, CDR2 SMNVEV (reference sequence). The CDR3 DNA is TGTGCCAGCAGCCTGTTGGGGCCCTACGAGCAGTACTTC. Translated: CASSLLGPYEQYF.

The chain combines TRBV29-1 with TRBJ2-7; no clear D gene. The CDR3 sequence is 16 residues long. Trimming took 0 bases from V and 0 from J, leaving 15 bases between them. Germline lookup yields CDR1 SQVTM and CDR2 ANQGSEA. CDR3 sequence reads: CSVEDPPPRGSYEQYF. DNA of the CDR3: TGCAGCGTTGAAGATCCTCCCCCGCGAGGCTCCTACGAGCAGTACTTC.

The chain has TRBV5-4 and TRBJ2-1; D gene unclear. Trimming stripped 9 bases from V and 5 bases from J, with 9 bases between. The length of the CDR3 is 11 residues. Germline V gene lookup returns CDR1 SGHNT and CDR2 YYREEE (reference sequence). CDR3 nucleotides: TGTGCCACCGGATCCAACAATGAGCAGTTCTTC. It yields the protein CATGSNNEQFF.

V is TRBV15 and J is TRBJ1-4, with TRBD1 as a possible D gene (5 bases). The V gene lost 1 base and the J gene lost 7 bases, with 13 bases spanning the gap. Per germline, CDR1 LNHNV and CDR2 YYDKDF (reference sequence). The CDR3 consists of 15 residues. CDR3: CATSRVGEVGEKLFF. For the CDR3, the DNA is TGTGCCACCAGCAGAGTGGGGGAAGTGGGTGAAAAACTGTTTTTT.

The chain joins TRBV5-6 to TRBJ2-1; 12 positions match TRBD2. The CDR3 sequence is 16 residues long. Unmatched junction bases numbered 7, after V lost 6 bases and J lost 3 bases. Germline loops: CDR1 SGHDT, CDR2 YYEEEE. For the CDR3, the DNA is TGTGCCAGCACCGTAGGACTAGCGGGAATCTACAATGAGCAGTTCTTC. As protein: CASTVGLAGIYNEQFF.

This clone has just a few counts. V and J are TRBV4-1 and TRBJ2-1; D is perhaps TRBD1 or TRBD2 (5 bases each). Between the trimmed V and J ends, which lost 4 bases and 5 bases, there was a span of 15 bases. CDR3 length: 15 amino acids. Germline V gene lookup returns CDR1 MGHRA and CDR2 YSYEKL. In DNA, the CDR3 is TGCGCCAGCAGCCCACAGACTGGGGGAAACAATGAGCAGTTCTTC. This codes for CASSPQTGGNNEQFF.

This chain links TRBV5-4 with TRBJ1-1; the D is unclear. V was shortened by 0 bases and J by 7 bases, with 7 bases between the two germline ends. Germline CDR1 reads SGHNT; CDR2 reads YYREEE (reference sequence). The length of the CDR3 is 12 residues. CDR3 sequence (DNA): TGTGCCAGCAGCTTGGCTTTAAGTGAAGCTTTCTTT. Amino acid sequence: CASSLALSEAFF.

V and J are TRBV7-6 and TRBJ1-6, with D maybe TRBD1 (5 bases). Germline assignment: CDR1 SGHVS and CDR2 FNYEAQ. The V end lost 2 bases, the J end lost 6 bases, and 11 bases lay between the germline ends. The CDR3 consists of 15 residues. The CDR3 nucleotides read TGTGCCAGCAGCTTAAGAGGGGATGGTAATTCACCCCTCCACTTT. Its protein product is CASSLRGDGNSPLHF.

This chain links TRBV19 with TRBJ1-1; 7 bases map to TRBD1. The CDR3 spans 15 residues. CDR1 LNHDA and CDR2 SQIVND come from the germline V gene (reference sequence). J gave up 3 bases and V 4 bases, and 8 bases lay outside the gene matches. In DNA form, the CDR3 reads TGTGCCAGTAGTACACCGGGACAGCTTTACACTGAAGCTTTCTTT. Protein product: CASSTPGQLYTEAFF.

DNA of the CDR3: TGTGCCAGCAGCCCAAAACACGGGGCAACGGTGGAGACCCAGTACTTC. This translates into CASSPKHGATVETQYF. J is TRBJ2-5 and V is TRBV7-9; tentatively, D is TRBD1 or TRBD2 (5 bases each). Germline values: CDR1 SEHNR, CDR2 FQNEAQ (reference sequence). The CDR3 is 16 residues long. The V end was cut by 5 bases, the J end by 5 bases, with 21 bases between.

A word on this clone: This sample includes further DNA sequences coding for the same CDR3. The chain employs TRBV27 and TRBJ2-1; D not certain. The V gene's germline CDR1 is MNHEY and CDR2 SMNVEV (reference sequence). This CDR3 has 13 residues. Trimming stripped 0 bases from V and 4 bases from J, with 4 bases between. The CDR3 DNA reads TGTGCCAGCAGTTTATCGATATACAATGAGCAGTTCTTC. Protein sequence: CASSLSIYNEQFF.

V usage is TRBV5-8 and J usage is TRBJ1-5, with D uncertain. The CDR3 runs to 15 residues. The V end was cut by 1 base, the J end by 0 bases, with 8 bases between. Germline-derived CDR1 and CDR2 are SGHTS and YDEGEE. CDR3 DNA: TGTGCCAGCAGCTTGAACGGGTATAGCAATCAGCCCCAGCATTTT. This encodes CASSLNGYSNQPQHF.

The rearrangement uses TRBV7-9 and TRBJ1-3; 12 bases agree with TRBD1. The CDR3 has 16 residues. Trimming removed 4 bases from V and 2 bases from J; junction bases left unmatched: 3. Germline V gene lookup returns CDR1 SEHNR and CDR2 FQNEAQ (reference sequence). This CDR3 reads CASSSRDRGPGNTIYF. CDR3 nucleotides: TGTGCCAGCAGCTCCCGGGACAGGGGGCCTGGAAACACCATATATTTT.

This clone occurred a few times. The genes are TRBV9 and TRBJ2-3; D may be TRBD1 or TRBD2 (6 bases each). V was trimmed by 4 bases and J by 4 bases, leaving 16 bases between them. The CDR3 is 15 amino acids. Germline V CDR1 and CDR2: SGDLS, YYNGEE. The CDR3: CASSPRAGEADTQYF. CDR3 bases: TGTGCCAGCAGCCCAAGGGCAGGGGAGGCAGATACGCAGTATTTT.

This clone was detected a few times. CDR3 sequence: CASSFEPGDYYGYTF. The CDR3 DNA sequence: TGTGCCAGCAGTTTCGAGCCAGGGGACTACTATGGCTACACCTTC. The chain uses TRBV6-5 and TRBJ1-2; D perhaps matches TRBD1 (6 bases). Trimming stripped 4 bases from V and 3 bases from J, with 15 bases between. Per germline, CDR1 MNHEY and CDR2 SVGAGI. The CDR3 has 15 amino acids.

V gene TRBV5-1 combines with J gene TRBJ1-6; 10 nucleotides line up with TRBD1. Looked up from germline, CDR1 is SGHRS and CDR2 is YFSETQ. The CDR3 spans 16 residues. Trimming at V came to 3 bases and at J to 6 bases, leaving 6 bases not matched to a gene. The CDR3 coding sequence is TGCGCCAGCAGCTCGACAGGGGGCGGGAGTAATTCACCCCTCCACTTT. It yields the protein CASSSTGGGSNSPLHF.

This chain uses TRBV6-6 with TRBJ2-3, with 10 bases that match TRBD2. The junction had 2 bases not matched to a gene; V was cut back by 2 bases and J by 3 bases. Looked up from germline, CDR1 is MNHNY and CDR2 is SVGAGI (reference sequence). This CDR3 spans 15 amino acids. CDR3 loop: CASSYQREGTDTQYF. The CDR3 nucleotides read TGTGCCAGCAGTTACCAGCGGGAGGGAACAGATACGCAGTATTTT.

The CDR3 region is CASSQAVQVHTEAFF. The CDR3 DNA reads as TGCGCCAGCAGCCAAGCCGTCCAGGTTCACACTGAAGCTTTCTTT. The chain couples TRBV4-3 to TRBJ1-1; D is ambiguous. There are 15 residues in the CDR3. Germline V gene sequence: CDR1 LGHNA, CDR2 YSLEER. The V end lost 1 base, the J end lost 3 bases, and 12 bases lay between the germline ends.

The chain carries TRBV2 and TRBJ2-7; a weak D match, TRBD2 (5 bases). The CDR3 consists of 15 residues. Germline CDR1 and CDR2: SNHLY and FYNNEI. V lost 1 base, J lost 3 bases, and 13 bases lay in between. CDR3 loop: CASSEGRRVNYEQYF. The CDR3 DNA sequence: TGTGCCAGCAGTGAAGGGAGGCGCGTCAACTACGAGCAGTACTTC.

This clone was detected only once. V gene TRBV6-5 combines with J gene TRBJ2-7; TRBD1 is a possible D gene (6 bases). V gave up 2 bases and J gave up 2 bases, with 10 bases separating them. CDR1 and CDR2 from the germline V gene are MNHEY and SVGAGI. The CDR3 length is 14 residues. CDR3 sequence (DNA): TGTGCCAGCAGTTACGAGGACAGCACCTACGAGCAGTACTTC. It specifies CASSYEDSTYEQYF.

This sequence joins TRBV5-1 and TRBJ1-4; 8 bases line up with TRBD1. Germline V lookup: CDR1 SGHRS, CDR2 YFSETQ. The CDR3 totals 16 residues. V lost 4 bases to trimming and J lost 10 bases; unmatched junction nucleotides: 15. The DNA for the CDR3 is TGCGCCAGCAGCCCTAATTCCGGGACAGGCGGCGGAAAACTGTTTTTT. Translated, it gives CASSPNSGTGGGKLFF.

V usage is TRBV30 and J usage is TRBJ1-5; possibly TRBD1 for D (5 bases). CDR1 is GTSNPN, CDR2 SVGIG, per germline (reference sequence). This CDR3 comprises 15 residues. V lost 0 bases, J lost 2 bases, and 11 bases lay in between. The CDR3 protein is CAWSVAGVGNQPQHF. The CDR3 nucleotides are TGTGCCTGGAGTGTAGCGGGGGTGGGCAATCAGCCCCAGCATTTT.

The chain uses TRBV2 and TRBJ2-7; 8 positions agree with TRBD1. With 3 bases clipped from V and 2 bases from J, the junction kept 9 bases outside the gene matches. The CDR3 totals 16 residues. Germline V lookup: CDR1 SNHLY, CDR2 FYNNEI. CDR3 protein: CASSDLPGQETYEQYF. The CDR3 nucleotides are TGTGCCAGCAGTGATTTACCGGGACAGGAAACCTACGAGCAGTACTTC.